The text below deals with one T cell receptor (beta chain). Its specificity is unknown. This sample is drawn from a study of graft-versus-host responses after intestinal transplantation. Overall study: Uniformly, recipients were administered anti-thymocyte globulin induction with subsequent tacrolimus and steroids for roughly three years. Broader study findings: Early post-transplant falls in HvG clones accompanied the peak levels of circulating GvH clones. The marrow of recipients harbored GvH clones, and ileum or blood showed some of them first. Individuals carrying graft-donor T cell macrochimerism showed high graft-versus-host to host-versus-graft clonal ratios in allografts.

The assay was immunoSEQ multiplex PCR, and TCRdb's table has in-frame clones only and misses some. The profile shows 45,000 to 60,000 clones, 85% to 95% of them singletons. The clonotype originates from a human donor who was the organ donor for an intestinal transplant. The specimen was unstimulated CD4+ T cells sorted from spleen or lymph node cells, collected before transplant.

The CDR3 coding sequence is TGTGCCACATCTAACTATGGCTACACCTTC. Amino acid sequence: CATSNYGYTF. The rearrangement uses TRBV28 and TRBJ1-2; no clear D. The length of the CDR3 is 10 residues. V was cut by 10 bases and J by 0 bases, with 3 bases left in between. CDR1 MDHEN and CDR2 SYDVKM come from the germline V gene.